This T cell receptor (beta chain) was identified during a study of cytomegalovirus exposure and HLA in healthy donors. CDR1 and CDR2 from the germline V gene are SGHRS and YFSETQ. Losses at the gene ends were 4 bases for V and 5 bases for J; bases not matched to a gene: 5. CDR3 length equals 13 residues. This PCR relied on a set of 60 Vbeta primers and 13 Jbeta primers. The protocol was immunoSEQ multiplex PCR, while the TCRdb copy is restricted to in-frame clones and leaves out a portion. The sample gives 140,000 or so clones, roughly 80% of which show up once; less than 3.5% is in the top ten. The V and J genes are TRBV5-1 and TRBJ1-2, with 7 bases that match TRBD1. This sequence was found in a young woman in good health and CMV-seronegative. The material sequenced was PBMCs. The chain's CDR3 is CASSLGQVYGYTF. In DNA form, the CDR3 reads TGCGCCAGCAGCCTCGGACAGGTATATGGCTACACCTTC.